The 23 T cell receptor beta chains listed next were all sequenced from one sample in a study of early T cells in non-severe SARS-CoV-2 infection. TCRdb ran MiXCR on the 5' RACE reads and lists one entry per CDR3 protein. The table lists roughly 35,000 distinct CDR3 sequences, more than 6% of them singletons, with more than 3.5% in the top ten. The sample taken for sequencing was whole blood. These receptor sequences come from an adult who was a healthcare worker with PCR-confirmed SARS-CoV-2 infection or an uninfected control (not recorded which).

The rearrangement links TRBV25-1 to TRBJ2-1, with a possible D match to TRBD2 (6 bases). The CDR3 extends over 12 amino acids. V was clipped by 4 bases and J by 9 bases, with 10 bases between them. The germline gives CDR1 MGHDK, CDR2 SYGVNS. CDR3 sequence: CASSVAGFEQFF. CDR3 nucleotides: TGTGCCAGCAGTGTTGCGGGGTTTGAGCAGTTCTTC.

This clonotype was seen many times. V and J are TRBV14 and TRBJ1-1; weak D call: TRBD1 (5 bases). Germline V gene lookup returns CDR1 SGHDN and CDR2 FVKESK. V dropped 1 base and J dropped 4 bases, with 10 bases sitting between them. The CDR3 covers 14 residues. The CDR3 DNA sequence: TGTGCCAGCAGCCAAGTGTTTGGGGGCACTGAAGCTTTCTTT. Protein product: CASSQVFGGTEAFF.

This clonotype was detected ten times or more. The CDR3 nucleotides read TGTGCCAGCAGTCCCCGGGACAGCAATCAGCCCCAGCATTTT. It is translated as CASSPRDSNQPQHF. The chain has TRBV12-3 or TRBV12-4 and TRBJ1-5, with a weak D call TRBD1 (5 bases). This CDR3 is 14 amino acids long. Trimming stripped 5 bases from V and 1 base from J, with 9 bases between.

This clonotype was observed many times. V and J are TRBV5-1 and TRBJ2-7, with D hard to call. CDR3 length equals 13 residues. V lost 5 bases to trimming and J lost 2 bases, with 11 bases between them. From germline, CDR1 is SGHRS and CDR2 YFSETQ. In nucleotides, the CDR3 is TGCGCCAGCAGAGTGGATGCTGCCTACGAGCAGTACTTC. Translating gives CASRVDAAYEQYF.

This clonotype was seen at least ten times. The genes are TRBV18 and TRBJ2-7; 8 nucleotides align to TRBD2. CDR1 is KGHSH and CDR2 is LQKENI in the germline V gene. V lost 2 bases, J lost 2 bases, and 14 bases stayed unmatched. The CDR3 spans 18 residues. CDR3 nucleotides: TGTGCCAGCTCACCAGCCGGAGTAGTGTTAGCGGGACCCTACGAGCAGTACTTC. Amino acid sequence: CASSPAGVVLAGPYEQYF.

This clonotype was seen repeatedly, ten times or more. The chain joins TRBV27 to TRBJ1-1; D gene unclear. CDR3 length: 15 residues. Trimming took 1 base from V and 4 from J, leaving 13 bases between them. Germline CDR1 reads MNHEY; CDR2 reads SMNVEV (reference sequence). The CDR3 region is CASSLFGPAPTEAFF. CDR3 sequence (DNA): TGTGCCAGCAGTTTATTTGGCCCGGCGCCCACTGAAGCTTTCTTT.

This clonotype was counted a few times. The rearrangement joins TRBV29-1 to TRBJ2-7; 14 nucleotides align to TRBD2. The V gene end was trimmed by 7 bases and the J gene end by 1 base; junction bases not matched to a gene: 12. The length of the CDR3 is 17 residues. CDR1 and CDR2 (germline): SQVTM, ANQGSEA. This CDR3 reads CSGTTGTSGRGSYEQYF. The DNA of the CDR3 is TGCAGCGGCACAACCGGGACTAGCGGGAGAGGTTCCTACGAGCAGTACTTC.

In its sample, this clonotype was seen many times. The chain uses TRBV27 and TRBJ2-1; D could derive from TRBD1 or TRBD2 (5 bases each). The V gene lost 0 bases and the J gene lost 10 bases, with 19 bases spanning the gap. The CDR3 runs 16 residues. CDR1 is MNHEY, CDR2 SMNVEV, per germline (reference sequence). In DNA, the CDR3 is TGTGCCAGCAGTTTATCTTCCGGGACCAGAGTAACGGAGCAGTTCTTC. Encoded protein: CASSLSSGTRVTEQFF.

The chain joins TRBV9 to TRBJ1-1; tentatively, D is TRBD1 (6 bases). Germline values: CDR1 SGDLS, CDR2 YYNGEE. This CDR3 comprises 15 residues. V was trimmed by 0 bases and J by 3 bases, leaving 12 bases between them. CDR3 nucleotide sequence: TGTGCCAGCAGCGTAGTAACAGGGCAGGACACTGAAGCTTTCTTT. Protein product: CASSVVTGQDTEAFF.

This clonotype was counted at least ten times. V is TRBV7-3 and J is TRBJ1-5, with 8 bases that match TRBD1. CDR3 size: 16 residues. Germline values: CDR1 SGHTA, CDR2 FQGTGA. With 5 bases clipped from V and 6 bases from J, the junction kept 12 bases outside the gene matches. The CDR3 here is CASSPNGTGAGQPQHF. CDR3 DNA sequence: TGTGCCAGCAGCCCGAACGGGACAGGCGCTGGTCAGCCCCAGCATTTT.

This clonotype was counted many times. The chain uses TRBV5-4 and TRBJ2-7; 8 bases map to TRBD2. With 6 bases clipped from V and 2 bases from J, the junction kept 22 bases outside the gene matches. The CDR3 length is 19 residues. Germline-derived CDR1 and CDR2 are SGHNT and YYREEE (reference sequence). In DNA form, the CDR3 reads TGTGCCAGCACCACGCCGGGGGCGGGGGGTCCGACGACACCCTACGAGCAGTACTTC. It translates to CASTTPGAGGPTTPYEQYF.

There are many counts of this clonotype. The rearrangement links TRBV13 to TRBJ2-7, with D maybe TRBD1 (5 bases). Germline V lookup: CDR1 PRHDT, CDR2 FYEKMQ (reference sequence). V gave up 4 bases and J gave up 3 bases, with 16 bases separating them. CDR3 length: 15 residues. CDR3: CASSSRQTGRYEQYF. DNA of the CDR3: TGTGCCAGCAGCTCGAGACAGACCGGGCGCTACGAGCAGTACTTC. Using reference TRBV13 and TRBJ2-7 for the parts outside the CDR3, the full variable domain is AAGVIQSPRHLIKEKRETATLKCYPIPRHDTVYWYQQGPGQDPQFLISFYEKMQSDKGSIPDRFSAQQFSDYHSELNMSSLELGDSALYFCASSSRQTGRYEQYFGPGTRLTVT.

V usage is TRBV14 and J usage is TRBJ2-7; the D gene is possibly TRBD2 (5 bases). V was trimmed by 1 base and J by 2 bases, leaving 9 bases between them. Germline CDR1 is SGHDN and CDR2 is FVKESK. The CDR3 is made up of 14 amino acids. The CDR3 region has the DNA TGTGCCAGCAGCCAAGGGAGGACTCCCTACGAGCAGTACTTC. The encoded protein is CASSQGRTPYEQYF.

In this sample, this clonotype turned up many times. The chain carries TRBV5-5 and TRBJ1-1; tentatively, D is TRBD1 (5 bases). Trimming took off 4 bases at V and 3 bases at J, with 13 bases between the two ends. The CDR3 totals 14 residues. CDR1 is SGHKS and CDR2 is YYEKEE in the germline V gene (reference sequence). The CDR3 region has the DNA TGTGCCAGCAGCCAAATCTCGACAGACACTGAAGCTTTCTTT. This encodes CASSQISTDTEAFF.

This clonotype came up many times. This sequence joins TRBV14 and TRBJ2-3; weak D call: TRBD1 (6 bases). Trimming stripped 3 bases from V and 0 bases from J, with 13 bases between. CDR1 SGHDN and CDR2 FVKESK come from the germline V gene. The CDR3 is 16 residues long. The CDR3 coding sequence is TGTGCCAGCAGCCACTTGACAGGCCAAAGCACAGATACGCAGTATTTT. Amino acid sequence: CASSHLTGQSTDTQYF.

This clonotype was seen ten or more times. The V and J genes are TRBV29-1 and TRBJ1-1; D is unclear. Germline values: CDR1 SQVTM, CDR2 ANQGSEA. CDR3 length equals 13 residues. The V gene lost 2 bases and the J gene lost 1 base, with 8 bases spanning the gap. CDR3 loop: CSVENSGNTEAFF. The CDR3 DNA follows: TGCAGCGTTGAAAATTCTGGGAACACTGAAGCTTTCTTT.

This clonotype was observed many times. The V call is TRBV20-1, the J call TRBJ2-7; weak D call: TRBD2 (6 bases). Germline V gene sequence: CDR1 DFQATT, CDR2 SNEGSKA (reference sequence). The CDR3 has 13 residues. Trimming removed 4 bases at V and 1 base at J, with 11 bases between. The CDR3 spells CSATGSGSYEQYF. The CDR3 nucleotides are TGCAGTGCTACCGGGAGTGGGTCCTACGAGCAGTACTTC.

Ten or more counts support this clonotype. This chain links TRBV7-3 with TRBJ2-1, with D possibly being TRBD2 (6 bases). V was clipped by 6 bases and J by 8 bases, with 20 bases between them. The germline V gene encodes CDR1 SGHTA and CDR2 FQGTGA. The CDR3 covers 15 residues. This CDR3 reads CASSLSGTGPHEQFF. CDR3 DNA sequence: TGTGCCAGCAGTCTCTCCGGGACTGGTCCCCATGAGCAGTTCTTC.

This clonotype was seen repeatedly, ten times or more. DNA of the CDR3: TGTGCCAGCAGCCACGGGACAGGTAGCAATCAGCCCCAGCATTTT. Translating it yields CASSHGTGSNQPQHF. V gene TRBV7-2 combines with J gene TRBJ1-5, with 8 bases aligning to TRBD1. Trimming took 5 bases from V and 0 from J; bases not matched to a gene: 3. CDR1 is SGHTA, CDR2 FQGNSA, per germline. This CDR3 spans 15 amino acids.

This clonotype was counted at least ten times. Here the CDR3 reads CAWSVLGGSAFF. The CDR3 region has the DNA TGTGCCTGGAGTGTACTAGGGGGCTCGGCTTTCTTT. The chain combines TRBV30 with TRBJ1-1; 7 bases line up with TRBD1. The trim removed 0 bases at V and 11 bases at J, leaving 6 bases unmatched. CDR1 is GTSNPN, CDR2 SVGIG, per germline (reference sequence). The CDR3 covers 12 residues.

This clonotype was counted at least ten times. The genes are TRBV7-3 and TRBJ2-6; D is ambiguous. The CDR3 is made up of 13 amino acids. Per germline, CDR1 SGHTA and CDR2 FQGTGA. Deletions cut 2 bases from V and 2 bases from J, with 1 base between. The CDR3 spells CASSLPGANVLTF. CDR3 in DNA: TGTGCCAGCAGCTTACCTGGGGCCAACGTCCTGACTTTC.

The gene calls are TRBV7-9 and TRBJ2-7; 9 bases line up with TRBD1. Per the germline V gene, CDR1 is SEHNR and CDR2 is FQNEAQ (reference sequence). CDR3 length: 15 amino acids. The J segment lost 2 bases and the V segment lost 4 bases, leaving 6 bases of the junction unmatched. The CDR3 loop reads CASSYPGTGTYEQYF. CDR3 in DNA: TGTGCCAGCAGCTACCCCGGGACAGGGACCTACGAGCAGTACTTC.

The V and J genes are TRBV28 and TRBJ2-7, with TRBD1 as a possible D gene (6 bases). CDR1 is MDHEN, CDR2 SYDVKM, per germline. The CDR3 is 12 residues long. V was cut by 5 bases and J by 7 bases, with 12 bases left in between. The DNA of the CDR3 is TGTGCCAGCAGTCAACAGGGTTGGGAGCAGTACTTC. This gives the protein CASSQQGWEQYF.